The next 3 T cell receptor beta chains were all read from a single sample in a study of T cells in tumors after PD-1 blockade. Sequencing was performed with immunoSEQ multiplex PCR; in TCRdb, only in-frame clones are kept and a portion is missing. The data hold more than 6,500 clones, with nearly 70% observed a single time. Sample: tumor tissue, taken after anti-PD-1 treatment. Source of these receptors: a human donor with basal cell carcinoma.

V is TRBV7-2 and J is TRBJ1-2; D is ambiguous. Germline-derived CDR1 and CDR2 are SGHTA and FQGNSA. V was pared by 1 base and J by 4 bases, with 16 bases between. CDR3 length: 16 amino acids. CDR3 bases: TGTGCCAGCAGCTTAGAAGGAGGTGGGTCCCTCTATGGCTACACCTTC. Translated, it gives CASSLEGGGSLYGYTF.

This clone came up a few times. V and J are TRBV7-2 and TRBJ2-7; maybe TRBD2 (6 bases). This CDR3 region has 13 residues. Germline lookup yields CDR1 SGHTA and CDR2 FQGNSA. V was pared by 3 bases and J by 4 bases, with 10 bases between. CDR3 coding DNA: TGTGCCAGCAGCTTGGAGGGTAGGTACGAGCAGTACTTC. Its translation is CASSLEGRYEQYF.

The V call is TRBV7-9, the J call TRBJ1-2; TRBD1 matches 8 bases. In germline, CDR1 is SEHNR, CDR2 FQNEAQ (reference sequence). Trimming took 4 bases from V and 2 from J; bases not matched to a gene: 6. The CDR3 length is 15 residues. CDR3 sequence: CASSSRDRRNYGYTF. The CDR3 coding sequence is TGTGCCAGCAGCTCCCGGGACAGGAGGAACTATGGCTACACCTTC.